This entry describes one T cell receptor beta chain. Its specificity is not known. The stimulus was lysate of CMV-infected fibroblasts, 9 to 10 ug/mL. Memory cells lacking CD40L and CD69 with high CD45RO were sorted. Inclusion required CMV-positive serology and CD4+ counts above 400 cells/uL. This entry is derived from a study of persistence of HIV-infected CD4 T cells. Points from the study as a whole: CMV- and Gag-responding cells had lower TCRbeta richness than CD3/CD28-responding cells.

The libraries were made with immunoSEQ version 4 in survey mode. Using immunoSEQ multiplex PCR, the repertoire was profiled, and TCRdb retains in-frame clones only, with some absent. Counted here are 46,000 or so clones, under 85% occurring once; the ten biggest clones make up under 3.5%. Source: CD4+ T cells sorted from PBMCs after 18-hour stimulation, taken from a patient who received antiretroviral therapy. This clonotype was sampled from an adult man with HIV who was CMV-seropositive.

The CDR3 DNA is TGTGCCAGTAGTATAAAGGGACACTCGGCCCACGAGCAGTACTTC. It specifies CASSIKGHSAHEQYF. This chain uses TRBV19 with TRBJ2-7; maybe TRBD1 (6 bases). Germline V CDR1 and CDR2: LNHDA, SQIVND (reference sequence). The CDR3 sequence is 15 residues long. The V end lost 2 bases, the J end lost 5 bases, and 16 bases lay between the germline ends.